These 27 T cell receptor beta chains share one sample of origin, sequenced in a study of T cells in Graves' hyperthyroidism and ophthalmopathy. From RNA transcripts, TCR beta CDR3 regions were amplified. HTBI primers were the set used in a first-round RT-PCR of the TCR CDR3. Each CDR3 protein gets one entry after TCRdb re-called the multiplex PCR reads with MiXCR. The sample contains 600,000 to 750,000 distinct CDR3 sequences, roughly 17% of which appear only once. The sequenced material came from blood. The receptors shown here come from a man aged 50-59 years with Graves' hyperthyroidism.

This sequence joins TRBV28 and TRBJ1-4; 7 nucleotides agree with TRBD1. This CDR3 comprises 15 residues. Per germline, CDR1 MDHEN and CDR2 SYDVKM. V lost 3 bases, J lost 4 bases, and 5 bases stayed unmatched. This CDR3 reads CASSFSSGGNEKLFF. CDR3 coding DNA: TGTGCCAGCAGTTTCTCGTCAGGGGGTAATGAAAAACTGTTTTTT. Supplemented by reference TRBV28 and TRBJ1-4, the full variable domain reads DVKVTQSSRYLVKRTGEKVFLECVQDMDHENMFWYRQDPGLGLRLIYFSYDVKMKEKGDIPEGYSVSREKKERFSLILESASTNQTSMYLCASSFSSGGNEKLFFGSGTQLSVL.

This chain joins TRBV28 and TRBJ2-3, with D possibly TRBD1 on 6 matching bases. This CDR3 spans 16 amino acids. Per the germline V gene, CDR1 is MDHEN and CDR2 is SYDVKM. V shed 8 bases and J shed 2 bases, with 20 bases lying between them. CDR3 coding DNA: TGTGCCAGCTTCCCCCTGAGGGACATGTTCACAGATACGCAGTATTTT. Amino acids: CASFPLRDMFTDTQYF.

This chain joins TRBV11-2 and TRBJ1-2, with D unclear. The V and J ends lost 1 base and 6 bases respectively, with 9 bases between them. Germline loops: CDR1 SGHAT, CDR2 FQNNGV. The CDR3 has 13 residues. CDR3 coding DNA: TGTGCCAGCAGCTTAGCAAGGGAGGATGGCTACACCTTC. It codes for CASSLAREDGYTF.

This clonotype was counted many times. This rearrangement joins TRBV12-3 or TRBV12-4 to TRBJ2-7; D is possibly TRBD2 (6 bases). This CDR3 has 14 residues. V dropped 5 bases and J dropped 1 base, with 12 bases sitting between them. The CDR3 protein is CASSERARSYEQYF. The CDR3 DNA follows: TGTGCCAGCAGTGAGCGGGCGCGATCCTACGAGCAGTACTTC.

This clonotype appeared many times. V is TRBV12-3 or TRBV12-4 and J is TRBJ2-7, with D possibly being TRBD1 or TRBD2 (5 bases each). V was clipped by 5 bases and J by 1 base, with 12 bases between them. This CDR3 region has 14 residues. The CDR3 sequence: CASSPPGPSYEQYF. Written as DNA, the CDR3 is TGTGCCAGCAGTCCACCGGGACCTTCCTACGAGCAGTACTTC.

This clonotype was detected many times. The rearrangement uses TRBV5-5 and TRBJ2-3; 12 nucleotides agree with TRBD2. This CDR3 is 18 amino acids long. V shed 4 bases and J 2 bases; nucleotides not matched to a gene: 11. Germline V gives CDR1 SGHKS, CDR2 YYEKEE (reference sequence). CDR3 sequence (DNA): TGTGCCAGCAGCGGGGGGACTAGCGGGCGGGCCTTCACAGATACGCAGTATTTT. This translates into CASSGGTSGRAFTDTQYF.

The V gene is TRBV30, the J gene TRBJ1-3; possible D gene TRBD1, 6 bases. The ends were cut back, 7 bases at V and 2 bases at J, with 12 bases in the middle. The CDR3 has 13 amino acids. Germline values: CDR1 GTSNPN, CDR2 SVGIG (reference sequence). The CDR3 coding sequence is TGTGCCTCCCGGGGGGGGCCTGGAAACACCATATATTTT. It yields the protein CASRGGPGNTIYF. Full variable domain (missing parts from reference TRBV30 and TRBJ1-3): SQTIHQWPATLVQPVGSPLSLECTVEGTSNPNLYWYRQAAGRGLQLLFYSVGIGQISSEVPQNLSASRPQDRQFILSSKKLLLSDSGFYLCASRGGPGNTIYFGEGSWLTVV.

The rearrangement uses TRBV6-2 or TRBV6-3 and TRBJ1-6, with a weak D call TRBD1 (5 bases). CDR1 is MNHEY, CDR2 SVGEGT, per germline. Trimming shortened V by 9 bases and J by 9 bases, and 21 bases separated the two germline ends. The CDR3 length is 15 residues. The CDR3 is CASVPAGREGSPLHF. CDR3 nucleotides: TGTGCCAGTGTCCCGGCCGGCAGGGAAGGTTCACCCCTCCACTTT.

This clonotype was seen at least ten times. This chain joins TRBV20-1 and TRBJ2-7; D not certain. The germline V gene has CDR1 DFQATT and CDR2 SNEGSKA (reference sequence). Between the trimmed V and J ends, which lost 1 base and 3 bases, there was a span of 10 bases. CDR3 size: 13 residues. CDR3 nucleotides: TGCAGTGCTAGAGGGATTCAGCTCTACGAGCAGTACTTC. It translates to CSARGIQLYEQYF.

This clonotype was counted at least ten times. V is TRBV6-1 and J is TRBJ2-7, with D tentatively TRBD2 (6 bases). The V and J ends lost 8 bases and 3 bases respectively, with 17 bases between them. The germline CDR1 and CDR2 sequences are MNHNS and SASEGT. CDR3 size: 14 residues. In DNA, the CDR3 is TGTGCCAGCGGAGGCGCCGGGGGTAACTACGAGCAGTACTTC. It is translated as CASGGAGGNYEQYF.

The chain is built from TRBV24-1 and TRBJ2-5; unclear D gene. Looked up from germline, CDR1 is KGHDR and CDR2 is SFDVKD. There are 12 residues in the CDR3. The germline V and J ends were trimmed by 7 bases and 5 bases, with 10 bases remaining between them. The DNA of the CDR3 is TGTGCCACCAGCGCTAATCGGGAGACCCAGTACTTC. Its translation: CATSANRETQYF.

Details on this clonotype: This may come from a read error, since a much larger clone is one base off. The genes are TRBV6-5 and TRBJ2-2, with D possibly being TRBD2 (6 bases). This CDR3 region has 15 residues. Germline V gene data show CDR1 as MNHEY and CDR2 as SVGAGI. CDR3 sequence reads: CASSYRVGPPGGLFF. DNA for the CDR3: TGTGCCAGCAGTTACAGGGTCGGGCCCCCCGGGGGGCTGTTTTTT.

The table lists this clonotype with a few counts. This sequence joins TRBV24-1 and TRBJ2-3; 7 nucleotides match TRBD1. Germline CDR1 reads KGHDR; CDR2 reads SFDVKD. CDR3 length: 15 amino acids. The trim removed 4 bases at V and 3 bases at J, leaving 6 bases unmatched. Written as DNA, the CDR3 is TGTGCCACCAGTGACCGAGACAGGGATACAGATACGCAGTATTTT. Translated: CATSDRDRDTDTQYF.

This clonotype was counted only a few times. This chain joins TRBV7-6 and TRBJ2-3, with 9 bases aligning to TRBD2. The germline CDR1 and CDR2 sequences are SGHVS and FNYEAQ. The CDR3 length is 17 residues. V lost 5 bases and J lost 4; bases outside the gene matches: 13. This CDR3 is CASSPRVRGRAPDTQYF. The CDR3, as DNA: TGTGCCAGCAGCCCACGAGTTCGCGGGAGGGCCCCAGATACGCAGTATTTT.

This clonotype was counted ten times or more. This chain uses TRBV5-1 with TRBJ1-5; D is ambiguous. Trimming shortened V by 2 bases and J by 6 bases, and 12 bases separated the two germline ends. In germline, CDR1 is SGHRS, CDR2 YFSETQ. The length of the CDR3 is 14 residues. The CDR3 region has the DNA TGCGCCAGCAGCTTCGAGGGCGAGGGTCAGCCCCAGCATTTT. This encodes CASSFEGEGQPQHF.

Many counts were recorded for this clonotype. One end of the junction fails to match germline, which may point to a read error. The rearrangement uses TRBV11-2 and TRBJ2-5; possibly TRBD1 for D (6 bases). CDR3 length: 14 amino acids. Germline CDR1 SGHAT, CDR2 FQNNGV. For the CDR3, the DNA is TGTGCCAGCAGCAGACAGGCGTACCAAAAGACCCAGTACTTC. Protein: CASSRQAYQKTQYF.

This clonotype was detected ten times or more. CDR3 amino acids: CASSFINTEAFF. The CDR3 coding sequence is TGTGCCAGCAGCTTTATCAACACTGAAGCTTTCTTT. The chain joins TRBV7-9 to TRBJ1-1; D remains ambiguous. This CDR3 contains 12 residues. Germline CDR1 reads SEHNR; CDR2 reads FQNEAQ (reference sequence). The ends were cut back, 3 bases at V and 2 bases at J, with 4 bases in the middle.

In its sample, this clonotype was seen many times. This sequence joins TRBV9 and TRBJ2-2, with D perhaps matching TRBD2 (6 bases). The CDR3 covers 15 residues. The ends were cut back, 3 bases at V and 0 bases at J, with 9 bases in the middle. Germline CDR1 SGDLS, CDR2 YYNGEE. CDR3 nucleotides: TGTGCCAGCAGCGAGCTAGCGACGAACACCGGGGAGCTGTTTTTT. Translating gives CASSELATNTGELFF.

This clonotype was seen at least ten times. The chain has TRBV2 and TRBJ1-1; D is ambiguous. CDR1 and CDR2 from the germline V gene are SNHLY and FYNNEI. The CDR3 runs to 15 residues. The V end was cut by 3 bases, the J end by 1 base, with 12 bases between. CDR3 nucleotides: TGTGCCAGCAGTGAGAGAGCAAATAGGAACACTGAAGCTTTCTTT. Translated: CASSERANRNTEAFF.

This clonotype has at least ten counts. This chain uses TRBV27 with TRBJ2-2; D is unclear. Germline V lookup: CDR1 MNHEY, CDR2 SMNVEV (reference sequence). V lost 3 bases to trimming and J lost 4 bases, with 12 bases between them. The CDR3 covers 15 residues. CDR3 residues: CASSFYQARTGELFF. CDR3 DNA: TGTGCCAGCAGTTTTTACCAGGCGCGCACCGGGGAGCTGTTTTTT.

This clonotype appeared many times. This chain connects TRBV27 to TRBJ1-2, with D tentatively TRBD1 (5 bases). V was clipped by 5 bases and J by 3 bases, with 16 bases between them. The CDR3 extends over 15 amino acids. The V gene's germline CDR1 is MNHEY and CDR2 SMNVEV (reference sequence). The CDR3 sequence: CASSPGQGWYYGYTF. In DNA, the CDR3 is TGTGCCAGCAGTCCCGGACAAGGGTGGTACTATGGCTACACCTTC.

This chain joins TRBV7-2 and TRBJ2-5; 11 nucleotides agree with TRBD2. The CDR3 loop spans 17 amino acids. The V gene end was trimmed by 6 bases and the J gene end by 3 bases; junction bases not matched to a gene: 12. Germline V gives CDR1 SGHTA, CDR2 FQGNSA. CDR3 DNA sequence: TGTGCCAGCAGTCTCCAGCCGGGACTAGCGGAGGAAGAGACCCAGTACTTC. It specifies CASSLQPGLAEEETQYF.

The CDR3 here is CASSFRPTGYNEQFF. CDR3 nucleotide sequence: TGTGCCAGCAGTTTCCGGCCAACTGGATACAATGAGCAGTTCTTC. J is TRBJ2-1 and V is TRBV28, with D hard to call. The V gene's germline CDR1 is MDHEN and CDR2 SYDVKM. The CDR3 has 15 residues. Trimming removed 3 bases from V and 4 bases from J, with 13 bases in between.

A remark on this clonotype: One end of the junction fails to match germline, which may point to a read error. The rearrangement joins TRBV6-2 or TRBV6-3 to TRBJ1-2; no firm D call. In germline, CDR1 is MNHEY, CDR2 SVGEGT. This CDR3 has 14 amino acids. CDR3 bases: TGTGCCAGCAGTGACTCAGGCTCGACGGGGGGCTACACCTTC. This gives the protein CASSDSGSTGGYTF.

This clonotype was seen repeatedly, ten times or more. This chain connects TRBV24-1 to TRBJ2-7; 7 bases match TRBD1. CDR1 is KGHDR and CDR2 is SFDVKD in the germline V gene. Trimming took 4 bases from V and 3 from J; bases not matched to a gene: 8. The length of the CDR3 is 15 residues. The CDR3 loop reads CATSDRTGQSYEQYF. The CDR3 coding sequence is TGTGCCACCAGTGACCGCACGGGACAGAGCTACGAGCAGTACTTC.

This clonotype appeared a few times. The chain uses TRBV20-1 and TRBJ1-6, with a weak D call TRBD1 (6 bases). Trimming removed 2 bases at V and 7 bases at J, with 15 bases between. There are 15 residues in the CDR3. Germline CDR1 is DFQATT and CDR2 is SNEGSKA (reference sequence). This chain's CDR3 is CSARPTGVENSPLHF. CDR3 in DNA: TGCAGTGCTAGACCGACAGGAGTCGAAAATTCACCCCTCCACTTT.

In its sample, this clonotype was seen a few times. V is TRBV20-1 and J is TRBJ2-1, with a possible D match to TRBD2 (5 bases). Germline V lookup: CDR1 DFQATT, CDR2 SNEGSKA (reference sequence). The CDR3 runs 19 residues. Trimming pared 6 bases from V and 1 base from J, leaving 28 bases between. The CDR3 sequence: CSARGPETGRRGSYNEQFF. The CDR3 coding sequence is TGCAGTGCCCGTGGGCCGGAGACTGGCCGCCGGGGATCCTACAATGAGCAGTTCTTC.